The 12 T cell receptor beta chains below all came from one sample that was sequenced in a study of vaccination effects on CD4 cells after COVID-19. The ViraFEST assay expanded antigen-specific CD4+ T cells with viral peptide pools before sequencing. Culturing for nine to ten days preceded CD4+ T cell isolation. The vaccine recipients had no prior SARS-CoV-2 infection, with negative nucleocapsid antibodies. What these receptors recognize is not known. Assay: immunoSEQ multiplex PCR; the TCRdb copy retains only in-frame clones and omits some. The sample consists of 30,000 to 35,000 clones, about three quarters of them appearing once. The sample was CD4+ T cells from PBMCs cultured with HCoV-OC43 spike peptides, taken before COVID-19 vaccination. Subset reported: HCoV-OC43 spike overlapping peptide pool stimulation. The receptors derive from a human donor who received a COVID-19 vaccine.

This clone was picked up a small number of times. The gene calls are TRBV12-3 or TRBV12-4 and TRBJ1-2; a weak D match, TRBD1 (5 bases). V lost 1 base, J lost 8 bases, and 11 bases lay in between. The CDR3 spans 13 residues. The CDR3 spells CASSLGQGSGYTF. The CDR3 DNA is TGTGCCAGCAGTTTAGGGCAGGGAAGCGGCTACACCTTC.

This clone was counted a single time. The CDR3 reads CASKRRGNYGYTF. The CDR3 DNA is TGTGCCAGCAAGAGGCGGGGGAACTATGGCTACACCTTC. This chain uses TRBV2 with TRBJ1-2; D possibly corresponds to TRBD1 (5 bases). CDR1 and CDR2 (germline): SNHLY, FYNNEI. V was cut by 7 bases and J by 2 bases, with 11 bases left in between. The CDR3 extends over 13 amino acids.

This clone has just a few counts. This chain joins TRBV7-2 and TRBJ2-3; tentatively, D is TRBD1 (5 bases). From germline, CDR1 is SGHTA and CDR2 FQGNSA. Trimming left V 4 bases short and J 6 bases short, with 14 bases between. The CDR3 loop spans 14 amino acids. The CDR3 loop reads CASSSRVSRDTQYF. As DNA, the CDR3 is TGTGCCAGCAGCTCCAGGGTATCGAGGGATACGCAGTATTTT.

The chain has TRBV24-1 and TRBJ2-1, with 8 bases lining up with TRBD2. CDR3 length: 14 amino acids. Germline V lookup: CDR1 KGHDR, CDR2 SFDVKD. V gave up 3 bases and J gave up 8 bases; unmatched junction bases: 5. CDR3 nucleotides: TGTGCCACCAGTGATCCCGGGACTAGGGATGAGCAGTTCTTC. Its protein is CATSDPGTRDEQFF.

The chain is built from TRBV6-5 and TRBJ1-2; 8 bases are a match to TRBD1. Germline V lookup: CDR1 MNHEY, CDR2 SVGAGI. The length of the CDR3 is 14 residues. V shed 5 bases, J shed 1 base, and the junction held 3 bases outside the gene matches. CDR3 amino acids: CASSLTGDNYGYTF. CDR3 in DNA: TGTGCCAGCAGTCTGACAGGGGATAACTATGGCTACACCTTC.

The rearrangement joins TRBV6-5 to TRBJ2-1, with TRBD2 identical over 10 bases. The CDR3 spans 15 residues. In germline, CDR1 is MNHEY, CDR2 SVGAGI. Losses at the gene ends were 6 bases for V and 8 bases for J; bases not matched to a gene: 10. The CDR3 sequence is CASRPRAGGPDEQFF. Written as DNA, the CDR3 is TGTGCCAGCAGGCCGCGAGCGGGAGGGCCGGATGAGCAGTTCTTC.

The V gene is TRBV19, the J gene TRBJ2-1; 7 positions agree with TRBD2. CDR1 LNHDA and CDR2 SQIVND come from the germline V gene (reference sequence). The CDR3 runs 13 residues. The J segment lost 10 bases and the V segment lost 8 bases, leaving 11 bases of the junction unmatched. The CDR3 coding sequence is TGTGCCAGTTGGGACCGGGACTACGGCGAGCAGTTCTTC. The encoded protein is CASWDRDYGEQFF.

V is TRBV25-1 and J is TRBJ1-3; D remains unclear. Trimming cost V 3 bases and J 7 bases, with 7 bases left between them. Germline V lookup: CDR1 MGHDK, CDR2 SYGVNS. The CDR3 extends over 12 amino acids. This CDR3 is CASSDGGNTIYF. The CDR3 coding sequence is TGTGCCAGCAGTGATGGTGGTAACACCATATATTTT.

The rearrangement joins TRBV5-1 to TRBJ1-1; D unclear. The V and J ends lost 4 bases and 4 bases respectively, with 17 bases between them. Germline V gene sequence: CDR1 SGHRS, CDR2 YFSETQ. The CDR3 runs 15 residues. CDR3 nucleotides: TGCGCCAGCAGCCCTGGGGTCGGCACGATCACTGAAGCTTTCTTT. Protein sequence: CASSPGVGTITEAFF.

This clone showed up just once. The gene calls are TRBV5-1 and TRBJ1-1; 7 nucleotides agree with TRBD1. CDR3 length equals 14 residues. V lost 4 bases to trimming and J lost 0 bases; unmatched junction nucleotides: 3. Germline CDR1 and CDR2: SGHRS and YFSETQ. CDR3 bases: TGCGCCAGCAGCCTACAGGGGATGAACACTGAAGCTTTCTTT. This codes for CASSLQGMNTEAFF.

The chain combines TRBV5-4 with TRBJ1-4; 8 bases match TRBD1. This CDR3 comprises 19 residues. With V trimmed by 0 bases and J by 0 bases, 10 bases remained unmatched. The germline V gene has CDR1 SGHNT and CDR2 YYREEE (reference sequence). The CDR3 spells CASSLGPQGAPATNEKLFF. The CDR3 DNA reads TGTGCCAGCAGCTTGGGACCCCAGGGGGCGCCTGCAACTAATGAAAAACTGTTTTTT. Looking up the rest from reference TRBV5-4 and TRBJ1-4 gives the full variable domain: ETGVTQSPTHLIKTRGQQVTLRCSSQSGHNTVSWYQQALGQGPQFIFQYYREEENGRGNFPPRFSGLQFPNYSSELNVNALELDDSALYLCASSLGPQGAPATNEKLFFGSGTQLSVL.

This clone was picked up a small number of times. This chain links TRBV28 with TRBJ2-3, with D possibly being TRBD2 (5 bases). Trimming removed 4 bases from V and 5 bases from J, with 16 bases in between. Looked up from germline, CDR1 is MDHEN and CDR2 is SYDVKM. CDR3 size: 15 residues. In DNA, the CDR3 is TGTGCCAGCAGTTCTTTAGCGTCGAACGAAGATACGCAGTATTTT. This gives the protein CASSSLASNEDTQYF.